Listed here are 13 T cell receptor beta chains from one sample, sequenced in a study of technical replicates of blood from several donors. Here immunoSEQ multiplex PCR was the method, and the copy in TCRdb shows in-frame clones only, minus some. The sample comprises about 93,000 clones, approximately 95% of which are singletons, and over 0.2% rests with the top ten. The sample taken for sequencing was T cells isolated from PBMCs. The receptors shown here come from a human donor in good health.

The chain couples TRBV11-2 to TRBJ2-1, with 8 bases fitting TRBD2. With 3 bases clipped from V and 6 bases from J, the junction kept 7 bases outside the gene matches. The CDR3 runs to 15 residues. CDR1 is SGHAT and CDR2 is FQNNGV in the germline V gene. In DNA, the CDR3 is TGTGCCAGCAGCTTCTCCGGGGCGGGGGGCAATGAGCAGTTCTTC. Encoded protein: CASSFSGAGGNEQFF.

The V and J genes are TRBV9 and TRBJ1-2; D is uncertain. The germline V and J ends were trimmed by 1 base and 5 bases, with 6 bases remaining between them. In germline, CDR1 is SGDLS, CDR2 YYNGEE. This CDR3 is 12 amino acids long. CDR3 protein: CASSVTPYGYTF. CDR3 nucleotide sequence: TGTGCCAGCAGCGTAACTCCGTATGGCTACACCTTC.

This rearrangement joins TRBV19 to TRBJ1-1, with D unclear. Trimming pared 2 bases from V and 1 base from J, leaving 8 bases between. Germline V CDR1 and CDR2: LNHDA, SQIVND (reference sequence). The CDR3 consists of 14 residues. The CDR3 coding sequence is TGTGCCAGTAGTATATTGGCAGGGAACACTGAAGCTTTCTTT. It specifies CASSILAGNTEAFF.

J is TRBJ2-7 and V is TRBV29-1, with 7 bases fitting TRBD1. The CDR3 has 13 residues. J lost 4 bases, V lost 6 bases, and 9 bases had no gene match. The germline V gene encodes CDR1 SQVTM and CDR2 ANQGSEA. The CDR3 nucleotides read TGCAGCGTCTCAGGGGGTATAGTTTACGAGCAGTACTTC. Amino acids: CSVSGGIVYEQYF.

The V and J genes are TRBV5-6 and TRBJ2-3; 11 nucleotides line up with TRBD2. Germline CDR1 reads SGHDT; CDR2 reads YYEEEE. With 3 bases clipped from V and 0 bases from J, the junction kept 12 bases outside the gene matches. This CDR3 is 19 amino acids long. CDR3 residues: CASSSHYPRLAGSTDTQYF. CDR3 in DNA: TGTGCCAGCAGCTCACACTACCCTCGACTAGCGGGGAGCACAGATACGCAGTATTTT. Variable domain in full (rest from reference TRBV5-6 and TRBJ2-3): DAGVTQSPTHLIKTRGQQVTLRCSPKSGHDTVSWYQQALGQGPQFIFQYYEEEERQRGNFPDRFSGHQFPNYSSELNVNALLLGDSALYLCASSSHYPRLAGSTDTQYFGPGTRLTVL.

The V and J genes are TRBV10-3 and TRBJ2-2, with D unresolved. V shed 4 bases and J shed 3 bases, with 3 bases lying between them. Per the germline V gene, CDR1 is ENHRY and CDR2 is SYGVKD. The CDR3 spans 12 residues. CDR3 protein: CAISGDTGELFF. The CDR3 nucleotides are TGTGCCATCAGTGGAGACACCGGGGAGCTGTTTTTT.

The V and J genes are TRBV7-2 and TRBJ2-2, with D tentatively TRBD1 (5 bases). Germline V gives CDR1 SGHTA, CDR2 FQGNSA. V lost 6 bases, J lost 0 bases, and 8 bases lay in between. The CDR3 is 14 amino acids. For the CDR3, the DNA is TGTGCCAGCAGGAGACAGACGAACACCGGGGAGCTGTTTTTT. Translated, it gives CASRRQTNTGELFF. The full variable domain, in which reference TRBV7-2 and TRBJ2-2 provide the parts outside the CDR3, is GAGVSQSPSNKVTEKGKDVELRCDPISGHTALYWYRQSLGQGLEFLIYFQGNSAPDKSGLPSDRFSAERTGGSVSTLTIQRTQQEDSAVYLCASRRQTNTGELFFGEGSRLTVL.

CDR3 loop: CASSYDSSGNTIYF. The CDR3, as DNA: TGTGCCAGCAGCTACGACTCCTCTGGAAACACCATATATTTT. The genes are TRBV7-2 and TRBJ1-3; the D is unclear. This CDR3 region has 14 residues. Trimming shortened V by 4 bases and J by 0 bases, and 7 bases separated the two germline ends. Germline V gene sequence: CDR1 SGHTA, CDR2 FQGNSA.

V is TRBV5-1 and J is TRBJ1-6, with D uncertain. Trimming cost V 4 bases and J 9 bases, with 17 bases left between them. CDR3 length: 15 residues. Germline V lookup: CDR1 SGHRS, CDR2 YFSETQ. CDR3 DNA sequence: TGCGCCAGCAGCCAACTACCGAACCGGGGTTCACCCCTCCACTTT. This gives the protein CASSQLPNRGSPLHF.

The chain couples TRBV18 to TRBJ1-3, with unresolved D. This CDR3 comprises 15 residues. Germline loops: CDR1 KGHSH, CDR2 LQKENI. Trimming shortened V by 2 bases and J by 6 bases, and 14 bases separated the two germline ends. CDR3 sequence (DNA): TGTGCCAGCTCACCAGGAGGACCATCGGTAAACACCATATATTTT. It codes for CASSPGGPSVNTIYF.

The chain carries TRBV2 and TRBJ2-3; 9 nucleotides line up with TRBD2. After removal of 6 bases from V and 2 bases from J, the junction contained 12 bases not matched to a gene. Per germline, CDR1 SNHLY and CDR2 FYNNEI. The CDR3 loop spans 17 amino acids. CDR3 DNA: TGTGCCAGCAGAGCTCGCGGTGGACTAGCGAACACAGATACGCAGTATTTT. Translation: CASRARGGLANTDTQYF.

CDR3: CASSSLAGLPYTQYF. The CDR3 DNA sequence: TGTGCCAGCAGTTCGCTAGCGGGACTACCTTATACGCAGTATTTT. V usage is TRBV28 and J usage is TRBJ2-3; TRBD2 matches at 9 bases. With V trimmed by 4 bases and J by 7 bases, 9 bases remained unmatched. Germline values: CDR1 MDHEN, CDR2 SYDVKM. CDR3 size: 15 residues.

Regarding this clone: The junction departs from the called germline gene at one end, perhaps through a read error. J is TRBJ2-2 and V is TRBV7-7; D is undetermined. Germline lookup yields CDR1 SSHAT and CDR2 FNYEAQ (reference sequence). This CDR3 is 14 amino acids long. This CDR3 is CASSVDGSPGELFF. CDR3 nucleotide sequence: TGTGCTAGCAGTGTCGACGGGTCCCCCGGGGAGCTGTTTTTT. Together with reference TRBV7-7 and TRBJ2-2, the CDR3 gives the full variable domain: GAGVSQSPRYKVTKRGQDVTLRCDPISSHATLYWYQQALGQGPEFLTYFNYEAQPDKSGLPSDRFSAERPEGSISTLTIQRTEQRDSAMYRCASSVDGSPGELFFGEGSRLTVL.